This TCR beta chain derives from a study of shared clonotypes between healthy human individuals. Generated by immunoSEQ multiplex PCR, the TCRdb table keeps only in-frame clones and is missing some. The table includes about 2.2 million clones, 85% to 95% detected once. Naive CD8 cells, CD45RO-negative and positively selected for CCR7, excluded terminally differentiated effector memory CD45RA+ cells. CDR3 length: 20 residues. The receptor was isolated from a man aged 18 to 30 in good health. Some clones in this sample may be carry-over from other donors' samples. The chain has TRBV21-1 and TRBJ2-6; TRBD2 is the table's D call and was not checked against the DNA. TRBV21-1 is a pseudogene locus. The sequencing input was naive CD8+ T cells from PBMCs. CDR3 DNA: TGTGCCAGCAGCAAAGATTTTGGACTAGCGGGAGGACCGGGGGCCAACGTCCTGACTTTC. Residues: CASSKDFGLAGGPGANVLTF.